Listed here are 18 T cell receptor beta chains from one sample, sequenced in a study of T-cell memory formation after mild COVID-19 (dated by TCRdb to about 2021). The method behind the library was 5' RACE. The data were produced on an Illumina NovaSeq 6000. TCRdb handled the public reads itself, with Q25 trimming in fastp and clone calling in MiXCR, and kept productive beta chains. Entries are consolidated by CDR3 protein sequence, retaining the most common genes and DNA. The table for this sample lists more than 300,000 distinct CDR3 sequences; roughly an eighth of them were counted only once. The leading ten clones occupy 20% to 25% of the sample. Sequenced material: PBMCs or a T cell subset sorted from them (not recorded which). The receptor source for this set is a man aged 18 to 29 who had mild COVID-19 (a few samples of this study predate the infection). The sample titles of this study are shuffled in the database, so cell type and time point are left out; the donor was told from shared clones.

The J gene is TRBJ1-1, the V gene TRBV6-5; tentatively, D is TRBD1 (5 bases). Trimming cost V 7 bases and J 2 bases, with 17 bases left between them. Per germline, CDR1 MNHEY and CDR2 SVGAGI. The CDR3 covers 15 residues. The CDR3: CASTPGSTFNTEAFF. In DNA, the CDR3 is TGTGCCAGCACCCCAGGGTCGACATTTAACACTGAAGCTTTCTTT.

This clonotype has a handful of counts. The chain uses TRBV7-3 and TRBJ2-1, with unresolved D. Germline V gives CDR1 SGHTA, CDR2 FQGTGA. The CDR3 runs 16 residues. The V end lost 0 bases, the J end lost 0 bases, and 9 bases lay between the germline ends. The CDR3 DNA is TGTGCCAGCAGCTTAACCGGATCAAGCTCCTACAATGAGCAGTTCTTC. It encodes CASSLTGSSSYNEQFF.

This CDR3 reads CASPDRVTDTQYF. CDR3 nucleotides: TGTGCCAGCCCGGACAGGGTAACAGATACGCAGTATTTT. The rearrangement links TRBV7-9 to TRBJ2-3; 8 bases are shared with TRBD1. This CDR3 is built from 13 residues. Germline V gene sequence: CDR1 SEHNR, CDR2 FQNEAQ (reference sequence). V gave up 8 bases and J gave up 3 bases; unmatched junction bases: 4.

In its sample, this clonotype was seen many times. The chain carries TRBV3-1 and TRBJ2-5; D is perhaps TRBD1 or TRBD2 (5 bases each). V lost 7 bases and J 2 bases, leaving 11 bases between the germline ends. This CDR3 spans 13 amino acids. In germline, CDR1 is LGHDT, CDR2 YNNKEL (reference sequence). Written as DNA, the CDR3 is TGTGCCAGCACCCTCGGGGCTCAAGAGACCCAGTACTTC. Its translation is CASTLGAQETQYF.

This clonotype was seen a handful of times. This chain uses TRBV4-2 with TRBJ1-3, with 9 bases matching TRBD1. Germline V gene sequence: CDR1 LGHNA, CDR2 YNFKEQ. V lost 2 bases to trimming and J lost 7 bases; unmatched junction nucleotides: 3. There are 14 residues in the CDR3. The CDR3, as DNA: TGTGCCAGCAGCCAACGGGACAGGGACAACACCATATATTTT. This encodes CASSQRDRDNTIYF.

This clonotype was observed a few times. V and J are TRBV6-6 and TRBJ2-1; 9 bases match TRBD2. This CDR3 has 15 residues. V shed 2 bases and J 8 bases; nucleotides not matched to a gene: 7. CDR1 is MNHNY and CDR2 is SVGAGI in the germline V gene (reference sequence). CDR3 sequence (DNA): TGTGCCAGCAGTTACAAGCGGGGGGCCACCCATGAGCAGTTCTTC. Protein sequence: CASSYKRGATHEQFF.

The J gene is TRBJ2-2, the V gene TRBV28; the match to TRBD1 covers 8 bases. The CDR3 extends over 13 amino acids. Germline-derived CDR1 and CDR2 are MDHEN and SYDVKM. V lost 6 bases and J lost 5; bases outside the gene matches: 2. The CDR3 nucleotides are TGTGCCAGCAGCAGGGGGCAAACCGGGGAGCTGTTTTTT. Amino acid sequence: CASSRGQTGELFF.

The J gene is TRBJ1-4, the V gene TRBV18; no firm D call. This CDR3 region has 15 residues. From germline, CDR1 is KGHSH and CDR2 LQKENI. V was shortened by 2 bases and J by 7 bases, with 14 bases between the two germline ends. CDR3 DNA sequence: TGTGCCAGCTCACCAGGCGAAGGAACGATTGAAAAACTGTTTTTT. It is translated as CASSPGEGTIEKLFF.

This clonotype was detected only a few times. This chain connects TRBV6-5 to TRBJ1-5; D ambiguous. The germline CDR1 and CDR2 sequences are MNHEY and SVGAGI. Trimming pared 8 bases from V and 1 base from J, leaving 12 bases between. CDR3 length equals 14 residues. The chain's CDR3 is CASGSSSSNQPQHF. In DNA form, the CDR3 reads TGTGCCAGCGGGAGTAGTAGCAGCAATCAGCCCCAGCATTTT.

The V call is TRBV6-6, the J call TRBJ2-3, with D possibly TRBD2 on 5 matching bases. Trimming cost V 0 bases and J 6 bases, with 10 bases left between them. In germline, CDR1 is MNHNY, CDR2 SVGAGI (reference sequence). The length of the CDR3 is 14 residues. The CDR3 DNA sequence: TGTGCCAGCAGTTACTCCACCACGGGGGATACGCAGTATTTT. It codes for CASSYSTTGDTQYF.

This clonotype has just a few counts. The rearrangement joins TRBV5-1 to TRBJ1-2; the D is unclear. The CDR3 consists of 12 residues. Deletions cut 4 bases from V and 8 bases from J, with 12 bases between. Germline lookup yields CDR1 SGHRS and CDR2 YFSETQ. The CDR3 region has the DNA TGCGCCAGCAGCCCCCACATGGGGGGCTACACCTTC. Translated, it gives CASSPHMGGYTF.

This clonotype has a handful of counts. The V call is TRBV2, the J call TRBJ2-5, with D tentatively TRBD2 (6 bases). The V end lost 4 bases, the J end lost 7 bases, and 19 bases lay between the germline ends. CDR1 SNHLY and CDR2 FYNNEI come from the germline V gene. The CDR3 is made up of 15 amino acids. The CDR3 protein is CASSAWSGTAGTQYF. The CDR3 DNA follows: TGTGCCAGCAGTGCCTGGTCGGGGACTGCGGGGACCCAGTACTTC.

The chain employs TRBV12-3 or TRBV12-4 and TRBJ2-3; 13 nucleotides align to TRBD2. V dropped 5 bases and J dropped 9; count of bases not matched to a gene: 8. This CDR3 is built from 15 residues. The chain's CDR3 is CASSPTSGGAATQYF. CDR3 DNA: TGTGCCAGCAGTCCAACTAGCGGGGGGGCCGCCACGCAGTATTTT.

The chain couples TRBV10-3 to TRBJ2-6, with 10 bases lining up with TRBD1. Trimming cost V 7 bases and J 7 bases; bases outside gene matches: 16. This CDR3 is built from 18 residues. Germline V gene sequence: CDR1 ENHRY, CDR2 SYGVKD. CDR3 bases: TGTGCCATCACCGGGGGGGACAGGGGCTGGTATGGTGCCAACGTCCTGACTTTC. Its translation is CAITGGDRGWYGANVLTF.

The V call is TRBV18, the J call TRBJ2-3; 9 positions match TRBD1. V was clipped by 8 bases and J by 3 bases; unmatched bases: 6. Germline CDR1 is KGHSH and CDR2 is LQKENI. The CDR3 sequence is 14 residues long. CDR3 in DNA: TGTGCCAGCCCCGGGACAGGGTTAACAGATACGCAGTATTTT. Translating gives CASPGTGLTDTQYF.

The V and J genes are TRBV5-1 and TRBJ1-1; D might be TRBD1 (6 bases). CDR1 is SGHRS, CDR2 YFSETQ, per germline. The CDR3 length is 13 residues. V was pared by 4 bases and J by 7 bases, with 14 bases between. CDR3 loop: CASSTTGIGEAFF. CDR3 coding DNA: TGCGCCAGCAGCACCACAGGGATCGGTGAAGCTTTCTTT.

V usage is TRBV12-3 or TRBV12-4 and J usage is TRBJ1-5; D is ambiguous. The CDR3 is 14 residues long. Trimming removed 6 bases from V and 1 base from J, with 10 bases in between. The DNA of the CDR3 is TGTGCCAGCAGGGGAATGGGGAGCAATCAGCCCCAGCATTTT. This encodes CASRGMGSNQPQHF.

This clonotype was seen at least ten times. This chain uses TRBV4-3 with TRBJ1-6, with 8 bases identical to TRBD1. This CDR3 is built from 15 residues. CDR1 and CDR2 from the germline V gene are LGHNA and YSLEER. Losses at the gene ends were 5 bases for V and 6 bases for J; bases not matched to a gene: 6. The CDR3 is CASSYGQGTNSPLHF. The CDR3 nucleotides are TGCGCCAGCAGCTACGGACAGGGAACTAATTCACCCCTCCACTTT.